Below, one T cell receptor (beta chain) is given with its context. The antigen is undetermined. These data originate in a study of T cell responses to AZD1222 COVID-19 vaccine. TCRdb's copy holds only in-frame clones and misses some; the assay was immunoSEQ multiplex PCR. The sample lists 100,000 to 150,000 clones; 88% were seen once. Points from the study as a whole: Repertoire samples came only from after the peak T cell response. The donor cohort was predominantly white British with a female majority, and clonal diversity may have been underestimated. Only a handful of AZD1222 recipients, more than 5 in all, had baseline seropositivity.

The length of the CDR3 is 16 residues. In germline, CDR1 is LGHDT, CDR2 YNNKEL (reference sequence). V lost 0 bases and J lost 2; bases outside the gene matches: 7. This TCR derives from an adult in good health. Sequencing used peripheral blood, obtained on day 0 of AZD1222 vaccination. The genes are TRBV3-1 (or the pseudogene TRBV3-2) and TRBJ2-7; 7 bases are a match to TRBD1. The CDR3 bases are TGTGCCAGCAGCCAAGAAGATTTGGGACAGCCCTACGAGCAGTACTTC. It yields the protein CASSQEDLGQPYEQYF.